Following are 13 T cell receptor beta chains from one sample sequenced in a study of blood T cell repertoires in COVID-19. Method: immunoSEQ multiplex PCR; TCRdb's copy keeps in-frame clones and lacks some. The sample lists about 200,000 clones; around 86% were seen once. Sequencing used peripheral blood. The receptors come from a man older than 75 with acute or convalescent COVID-19.

Here the CDR3 DNA reads TGTGCCAGCAGCTTAAGGCCTAGCGGGTTTTACGAGCAGTACTTC. Protein sequence: CASSLRPSGFYEQYF. The chain has TRBV7-3 and TRBJ2-7, with 8 bases matching TRBD2. CDR3 size: 15 residues. V was clipped by 1 base and J by 4 bases; unmatched bases: 6. CDR1 is SGHTA and CDR2 is FQGTGA in the germline V gene.

The chain combines TRBV29-1 with TRBJ1-5; possible D gene TRBD1, 5 bases. The CDR3 contains 15 residues. CDR1 is SQVTM, CDR2 ANQGSEA, per germline. Trimming pared 4 bases from V and 5 bases from J, leaving 18 bases between. The CDR3 sequence is CSVVVRGGGDQPQHF. The DNA for the CDR3 is TGCAGCGTTGTAGTCAGAGGTGGAGGGGATCAGCCCCAGCATTTT.

A single count supports this clone. V and J are TRBV7-9 and TRBJ2-3, with 15 bases lining up with TRBD2. V shed 4 bases and J 3 bases; nucleotides not matched to a gene: 5. The CDR3 has 17 residues. The germline V gene has CDR1 SEHNR and CDR2 FQNEAQ (reference sequence). The CDR3 protein is CASSSGLAGGQTDTQYF. The CDR3 nucleotides are TGTGCCAGCAGCTCAGGACTAGCGGGAGGGCAAACAGATACGCAGTATTTT.

V usage is TRBV5-1 and J usage is TRBJ2-7; 14 positions agree with TRBD2. Losses at the gene ends were 5 bases for V and 7 bases for J; bases not matched to a gene: 17. This CDR3 has 18 residues. Germline V CDR1 and CDR2: SGHRS, YFSETQ. The CDR3 protein is CASRRKGFWGLAGDEQYF. The CDR3 nucleotides are TGCGCCAGCAGAAGGAAGGGGTTCTGGGGACTAGCGGGAGATGAGCAGTACTTC.

The chain has TRBV6-5 and TRBJ2-5, with 10 bases fitting TRBD1. CDR1 MNHEY and CDR2 SVGAGI come from the germline V gene. With V trimmed by 6 bases and J by 5 bases, 9 bases remained unmatched. This CDR3 has 15 amino acids. The DNA for the CDR3 is TGTGCCAGCAGCCACCGGGACAGGGGACGGGAGACCCAGTACTTC. This translates into CASSHRDRGRETQYF.

V gene TRBV11-3 combines with J gene TRBJ1-2, with 8 bases aligning to TRBD1. Per the germline V gene, CDR1 is SGHNT and CDR2 is YENEEA. The length of the CDR3 is 17 residues. Trimming took 0 bases from V and 0 from J; bases not matched to a gene: 6. CDR3 loop: CASSLEQGVLANYGYTF. As DNA, the CDR3 is TGTGCCAGCAGCTTAGAACAGGGGGTATTAGCTAACTATGGCTACACCTTC.

The rearrangement joins TRBV27 to TRBJ2-5, with 14 bases that match TRBD2. This CDR3 contains 16 residues. V lost 8 bases to trimming and J lost 1 base; unmatched junction nucleotides: 6. The germline gives CDR1 MNHEY, CDR2 SMNVEV (reference sequence). This CDR3 is CASGTSGSPFQETQYF. In DNA, the CDR3 is TGTGCCAGCGGGACTAGCGGGAGCCCCTTCCAAGAGACCCAGTACTTC.

The chain joins TRBV2 to TRBJ2-5; 9 nucleotides align to TRBD1. Trimming cost V 6 bases and J 4 bases; bases outside gene matches: 15. Germline values: CDR1 SNHLY, CDR2 FYNNEI. CDR3 length: 17 residues. The CDR3 protein is CASRRTPGQGIGETQYF. CDR3 sequence (DNA): TGTGCCAGCAGACGAACTCCGGGACAGGGAATTGGAGAGACCCAGTACTTC. The full variable domain, rest sourced from reference TRBV2 and TRBJ2-5, is EPEVTQTPSHQVTQMGQEVILRCVPISNHLYFYWYRQILGQKVEFLVSFYNNEISEKSEIFDDQFSVERPDGSNFTLKIRSTKLEDSAMYFCASRRTPGQGIGETQYFGPGTRLLVL.

This chain links TRBV24-1 with TRBJ2-3, with a tentative D call TRBD2 (5 bases). This CDR3 is 14 amino acids long. In germline, CDR1 is KGHDR, CDR2 SFDVKD. The V end was cut by 4 bases, the J end by 11 bases, with 18 bases between. The CDR3 bases are TGTGCCACCAGTGACAGCGGATCTTTTCCAAAGCAGTATTTT. It yields the protein CATSDSGSFPKQYF.

This chain connects TRBV7-6 to TRBJ2-1, with 8 bases aligning to TRBD2. CDR1 SGHVS and CDR2 FNYEAQ come from the germline V gene. V lost 0 bases, J lost 6 bases, and 4 bases stayed unmatched. There are 15 residues in the CDR3. CDR3 nucleotide sequence: TGTGCCAGCAGCTTAGCTGGCGGGAGGCTCAATGAGCAGTTCTTC. Its protein product is CASSLAGGRLNEQFF.

This chain joins TRBV7-2 and TRBJ1-1; 8 positions match TRBD1. Germline V gives CDR1 SGHTA, CDR2 FQGNSA. This CDR3 spans 15 amino acids. V gave up 5 bases and J gave up 5 bases; unmatched junction bases: 10. In DNA form, the CDR3 reads TGTGCCAGCAGCATAGGACAGGGATTAAATACTGAAGCTTTCTTT. This codes for CASSIGQGLNTEAFF.

The CDR3 DNA reads as TGTGCCAGCAGTTTAAGGGACAGGGGGCTTAGCGGGGAGCTGTTTTTT. Its translation is CASSLRDRGLSGELFF. The rearrangement uses TRBV28 and TRBJ2-2; 12 positions match TRBD1. V lost 2 bases, J lost 7 bases, and 5 bases stayed unmatched. Germline V gene data show CDR1 as MDHEN and CDR2 as SYDVKM. The CDR3 has 16 amino acids.

The V and J genes are TRBV7-2 and TRBJ1-1; the match to TRBD1 covers 8 bases. The CDR3 length is 17 residues. The germline V gene has CDR1 SGHTA and CDR2 FQGNSA. Trimming cost V 3 bases and J 1 base; bases outside gene matches: 10. CDR3 DNA: TGTGCCAGCAGCTTCCCCGGACAGGGAGAAAGGAACACTGAAGCTTTCTTT. This encodes CASSFPGQGERNTEAFF.